Reported below is one T cell receptor (beta chain). Its cognate antigen is unknown. The data stem from a study of T cell responses to AZD1222 COVID-19 vaccine. Study context: Second doses were pooled across both intervals (about 4 or about 12 weeks). Study conclusions and caveats: Increases in Spike-specific TCR breadth and depth were seen after two AZD1222 doses. The sample set comprised mostly white British donors with more females, and clonal diversity was possibly underestimated. Nearly half of unique spike-specific TCRs reportedly avoided B.1.351 and B.1.1.7 mutated regions.

The table came from immunoSEQ multiplex PCR; TCRdb's copy has only in-frame clones and leaves some out. The profile shows about 160,000 clones, roughly 90% of them singletons. Germline V lookup: CDR1 SGHTA, CDR2 FQGNSA. The CDR3 totals 13 residues. V lost 10 bases and J lost 7, with 17 bases in between. This TCR derives from an adult in good health. The sequencing here drew on peripheral blood, taken on day 0 of AZD1222 vaccination. The chain has TRBV7-2 and TRBJ2-1; maybe TRBD2 (6 bases). CDR3 amino acids: CATLGGDSNEQFF. CDR3 coding DNA: TGTGCCACCCTGGGGGGAGATTCTAATGAGCAGTTCTTC. Full variable domain (rest looked up from reference TRBV7-2 and TRBJ2-1): GAGVSQSPSNKVTEKGKDVELRCDPISGHTALYWYRQSLGQGLEFLIYFQGNSAPDKSGLPSDRFSAERTGGSVSTLTIQRTQQEDSAVYLCATLGGDSNEQFFGPGTRLTVL.